This is a list of T cell receptor beta chains from one sample in a study of cytomegalovirus exposure and HLA in healthy donors. TCRdb's copy holds only in-frame clones and misses some; the assay was immunoSEQ multiplex PCR. The data contain fewer than 200,000 clones, roughly 86% of them singletons. The source material was PBMCs. The receptor set was obtained from a young man in good health and CMV-seropositive. Each CDR3 is given with its conserved first and last residue.

J: TRBJ1-3
V: TRBV28
CDR3: CASSQGWGTNGDTIYF

J: TRBJ2-7
V: TRBV7-2
CDR3: CASSWGQGGHEQYF

J: TRBJ1-2
V: TRBV7-9
CDR3: CASSSTGTTYYGYTF

J: TRBJ2-7
V: TRBV7-8
CDR3: CASAEPTTGGVYEQYF

J: TRBJ2-1
V: TRBV19
CDR3: CASSISPLYNEQFF

J: TRBJ2-5
V: TRBV27
CDR3: CASSAGRGLQETQYF

J: TRBJ1-5
V: TRBV6-1
CDR3: CAIKRENQPQHF

J: TRBJ2-7
V: TRBV21-1
CDR3: CASTQGGFWAYEQYF

J: TRBJ1-6
V: TRBV13
CDR3: CASSLGQGMGNSPLHF

J: TRBJ1-1
V: TRBV5-1
CDR3: CASTINDRGQAFF

J: TRBJ2-7
V: TRBV27
CDR3: CASSFRGRSYEQYF

J: TRBJ1-4
V: TRBV25-1
CDR3: CASSELQGLGVSEKLFF

J: TRBJ2-1
V: TRBV2
CDR3: CATRGGGAENEQFF

J: TRBJ1-5
V: TRBV10-3
CDR3: CAISESVAAGQPQHF

J: TRBJ1-4
V: TRBV5-6
CDR3: CASSLGLREKLFF

J: TRBJ2-5
V: TRBV9
CDR3: CASSVDQEETQYF

J: TRBJ1-2
V: TRBV7-9
CDR3: CASSLGSTGDYGYTF

J: TRBJ1-4
V: TRBV6-6
CDR3: CAGGTATNEKLFF

J: TRBJ2-4
V: TRBV5-4
CDR3: CASSGGDRGRGIQYF

J: TRBJ1-4
V: TRBV4-3
CDR3: CASSQVGQLLGKLFF

J: TRBJ1-2
V: TRBV7-3
CDR3: CASSSGQNYGYTF

J: TRBJ1-5
V: TRBV5-5
CDR3: CASSLGVAGGQPQHF

J: TRBJ2-5
V: TRBV9
CDR3: CASSKQDRFGETQYF

J: TRBJ1-1
V: TRBV19
CDR3: CASSAAGQLYTEAFF

J: TRBJ2-7
V: TRBV2
CDR3: CASRTKGDYEQYF

J: TRBJ2-4
V: TRBV11-2
CDR3: CASSLRLEGENIQYF

J: TRBJ1-1
V: TRBV6-6
CDR3: CASSSEQGTEAFF